This T cell receptor (beta chain) was observed in a study of T cells after yellow fever vaccination. General study results and limits: Most primary-vaccination clones recurred post-booster (roughly 96% CD4, around 90% CD8). Abundant contaminating clonotypes from the bulk population could appear in FACS-sorted repertoires.

The CDR3 is made up of 15 amino acids. The V end was cut by 3 bases, the J end by 6 bases, with 16 bases between. From germline, CDR1 is SGHTA and CDR2 FQGTGA. Ten or more counts support this clonotype. Antigen: not known. The 5'RACE template-switching step produced TCR cDNA and added a universal primer site and UMIs. One entry per CDR3 protein, called by TCRdb with MiXCR from the 5' RACE reads. This table holds some 150,000 distinct CDR3 sequences, 9.3% found once. The gene calls are TRBV7-3 and TRBJ2-3; D is perhaps TRBD1 or TRBD2 (5 bases each). This material consisted of CD8+ T cells sorted from PBMCs, taken 45 days after the yellow fever booster vaccination. The source is a young man who received the YFV17D yellow fever vaccine. In DNA form, the CDR3 reads TGTGCCAGCAGCTTTGGGGGTTTTAGAAAGGATACGCAGTATTTT. Its protein is CASSFGGFRKDTQYF.